This T cell receptor beta chain was recorded in a study of blood T cell repertoires in COVID-19. Background on the study: PBMCs, B-cell-depleted T cells, or T cells provided the cDNA or gDNA that made up the material.

The CDR3 sequence is 13 residues long. The germline CDR1 and CDR2 sequences are MDHEN and SYDVKM. Trimming took off 3 bases at V and 10 bases at J, with 14 bases between the two ends. In the original analysis: Estimates of nucleated cell counts were drawn from the amplification of reference gene primers. Repertoires were generated with immunoSEQ multiplex PCR, while TCRdb's copy carries only in-frame clones and drops some. V and J calls plus clone size are reproduced from that table; the DNA served to infer D and trimming. The data contain around 150,000 clones, 84% of them singletons. This chain links TRBV28 with TRBJ2-3; tentative D call: TRBD1 (5 bases). The receptor comes from a woman in her fifties or sixties with acute COVID-19. Sequences were obtained from PBMCs or T cells enriched from blood (not recorded which). As DNA, the CDR3 is TGTGCCAGCAGTTTGTCAGGGTGGTCGGCGCAGTATTTT. Translation gives CASSLSGWSAQYF.